The 10 T cell receptor beta chains below come from one sample, sequenced in a study of T cell responses to AZD1222 COVID-19 vaccine. Libraries were prepared by immunoSEQ multiplex PCR; TCRdb keeps only in-frame clonotypes and omits some of them. Here the sample spans 110,000 or so clones, about 87% being singletons. Sequencing was performed on peripheral blood, taken 28 days after the second AZD1222 dose. Every receptor here comes from an adult who received the AZD1222 COVID-19 vaccine.

The chain joins TRBV18 to TRBJ2-2, with D unresolved. V lost 3 bases and J lost 2, with 16 bases in between. The CDR3 spans 17 residues. Per germline, CDR1 KGHSH and CDR2 LQKENI. CDR3 sequence reads: CASSPLTSGINTGELFF. CDR3 nucleotide sequence: TGTGCCAGCTCACCGCTTACTTCTGGAATTAACACCGGGGAGCTGTTTTTT.

The CDR3: CASLFLRGGTEAFF. The CDR3 bases are TGTGCCAGCTTATTTTTGAGGGGAGGCACTGAAGCTTTCTTT. V and J are TRBV6-5 and TRBJ1-1; maybe TRBD1 (5 bases). V dropped 8 bases and J dropped 4 bases, with 17 bases sitting between them. CDR1 is MNHEY, CDR2 SVGAGI, per germline. The CDR3 sequence is 14 residues long.

This clone has more than one count but fewer than ten. The chain uses TRBV16 and TRBJ1-1, with 8 bases matching TRBD1. The V gene's germline CDR1 is KGHSY and CDR2 FQNENV. The ends lost 0 bases at V and 6 bases at J; junction bases unmatched: 6. This CDR3 spans 15 amino acids. This CDR3 is CASSQSAQGAAEAFF. Written as DNA, the CDR3 is TGTGCCAGCAGCCAATCGGCCCAGGGGGCCGCTGAAGCTTTCTTT.

The CDR3 spells CASSPSGVSYEQYF. The CDR3 nucleotides are TGCGCCAGCAGCCCTAGCGGGGTCTCCTACGAGCAGTACTTC. The gene calls are TRBV4-3 and TRBJ2-7; TRBD2 agrees at 9 bases. This CDR3 has 14 residues. Trimming removed 4 bases from V and 0 bases from J; junction bases left unmatched: 1. From germline, CDR1 is LGHNA and CDR2 YSLEER.

CDR3 in amino acids: CASSDGGTSGGAEQFF. For the CDR3, the DNA is TGTGCCAGCAGTGACGGCGGGACTAGCGGGGGGGCTGAGCAGTTCTTC. The chain recombines TRBV25-1 with TRBJ2-1; 16 bases fit TRBD2. Germline CDR1 reads MGHDK; CDR2 reads SYGVNS. After removal of 3 bases from V and 9 bases from J, the junction contained 5 bases not matched to a gene. The CDR3 contains 16 residues. Looking up the rest from reference TRBV25-1 and TRBJ2-1 gives the full variable domain: EADIYQTPRYLVIGTGKKITLECSQTMGHDKMYWYQQDPGMELHLIHYSYGVNSTEKGDLSSESTVSRIRTEHFPLTLESARPSHTSQYLCASSDGGTSGGAEQFFGPGTRLTVL.

The table lists this clone with a count of one. The rearrangement links TRBV3-1 (or the pseudogene TRBV3-2) to TRBJ2-5, with D uncertain. Trimming stripped 5 bases from V and 5 bases from J, with 12 bases between. CDR1 LGHDT and CDR2 YNNKEL come from the germline V gene (reference sequence). The CDR3 has 13 residues. This CDR3 reads CASSKWARETQYF. The CDR3 DNA reads TGTGCCAGCAGCAAGTGGGCTAGGGAGACCCAGTACTTC.

J is TRBJ2-7 and V is TRBV4-3, with TRBD2 as a possible D gene (7 bases). Germline V gene sequence: CDR1 LGHNA, CDR2 YSLEER. This CDR3 is 16 amino acids long. V lost 4 bases and J lost 3, with 19 bases in between. The CDR3 here is CASSRGTGGGLYEQYF. The CDR3 DNA reads TGCGCCAGCAGCCGAGGAACAGGCGGGGGCCTCTACGAGCAGTACTTC.

The chain couples TRBV5-1 to TRBJ2-5; D is unresolved. Germline V gene sequence: CDR1 SGHRS, CDR2 YFSETQ. V gave up 0 bases and J gave up 8 bases, with 17 bases separating them. The CDR3 length is 15 residues. The CDR3 DNA follows: TGCGCCAGCAGCTTGGTGGTAGGTGGAGAACGCACCCAGTACTTC. This gives the protein CASSLVVGGERTQYF.

This chain links TRBV19 with TRBJ1-1; no definite D call. Germline lookup yields CDR1 LNHDA and CDR2 SQIVND (reference sequence). V was clipped by 2 bases and J by 1 base, with 8 bases between them. The CDR3 has 14 amino acids. CDR3 sequence: CASSILAQNTEAFF. The CDR3 DNA reads as TGTGCCAGTAGTATATTGGCCCAGAACACTGAAGCTTTCTTT.

This sequence joins TRBV7-2 and TRBJ2-3; D unresolved. The CDR3 length is 13 residues. Germline V lookup: CDR1 SGHTA, CDR2 FQGNSA. The V end lost 5 bases, the J end lost 3 bases, and 9 bases lay between the germline ends. For the CDR3, the DNA is TGTGCCAGCAGCGCAGGACGAACAGATACGCAGTATTTT. This codes for CASSAGRTDTQYF.